Shown below are 17 T cell receptor beta chains from a single sample sequenced in a study of T cells in Graves' hyperthyroidism and ophthalmopathy. Amplified regions were TCR beta CDR3 sequences from RNA transcripts. RT-PCR in the first round (using the HTBI primer set) targeted the TCR CDR3. TCRdb re-analysed the multiplex PCR reads in MiXCR, keeping a single row per CDR3 protein. The table lists roughly 550,000 distinct CDR3 sequences, 15% to 20% of them singletons. The sequenced material came from blood. These receptors came from a woman aged 30 to 39 with Graves' ophthalmopathy.

This clonotype was detected many times. The chain links TRBV15 to TRBJ2-7, with 15 bases matching TRBD2. The V segment lost 3 bases and the J segment 4 bases; nucleotides outside the gene matches: 4. CDR1 LNHNV and CDR2 YYDKDF come from the germline V gene (reference sequence). This CDR3 region has 16 residues. Here the CDR3 reads CATSRGLAGGPYEQYF. As DNA, the CDR3 is TGTGCCACCAGCAGGGGACTAGCGGGAGGCCCATACGAGCAGTACTTC.

The chain uses TRBV10-3 and TRBJ2-1; D perhaps matches TRBD1 (6 bases). Germline assignment: CDR1 ENHRY and CDR2 SYGVKD. Between the trimmed V and J ends, which lost 11 bases and 9 bases, there was a span of 23 bases. This CDR3 has 14 residues. The DNA for the CDR3 is TGTGCCGTCACCCGGGACACAAACCTGCGTGAGCAGTTCTTC. This codes for CAVTRDTNLREQFF.

This clonotype was seen repeatedly, ten times or more. The J gene is TRBJ1-4, the V gene TRBV18; no definite D call. Trimming cost V 2 bases and J 5 bases, with 12 bases left between them. This CDR3 region has 15 residues. The germline V gene has CDR1 KGHSH and CDR2 LQKENI. The CDR3 bases are TGTGCCAGCTCACCATCCCCACTAGGCAATGAAAAACTGTTTTTT. It yields the protein CASSPSPLGNEKLFF.

In its sample, this clonotype was seen many times. The chain uses TRBV5-1 and TRBJ1-5, with 7 bases matching TRBD1. The germline gives CDR1 SGHRS, CDR2 YFSETQ. This CDR3 contains 15 residues. V lost 1 base and J lost 4; bases outside the gene matches: 5. The CDR3 DNA sequence: TGCGCCAGCAGCTTGCTGGGACAGCTGAATCAGCCCCAGCATTTT. It encodes CASSLLGQLNQPQHF.

This clonotype showed up many times. The chain has TRBV11-2 and TRBJ1-1; TRBD1 matches at 9 bases. CDR1 SGHAT and CDR2 FQNNGV come from the germline V gene. This CDR3 contains 15 residues. V trimming: 3 bases; J trimming: 4 bases; junction bases outside the gene matches: 6. For the CDR3, the DNA is TGTGCCAGCAGCTTCGGACAGGGGTTGGGCACTGAAGCTTTCTTT. It yields the protein CASSFGQGLGTEAFF. Supplemented by reference TRBV11-2 and TRBJ1-1, the full variable domain reads EAGVAQSPRYKIIEKRQSVAFWCNPISGHATLYWYQQILGQGPKLLIQFQNNGVVDDSQLPKDRFSAERLKGVDSTLKIQPAKLEDSAVYLCASSFGQGLGTEAFFGQGTRLTVV.

The V and J genes are TRBV6-1 and TRBJ2-7; TRBD2 agrees at 10 bases. With V trimmed by 5 bases and J by 5 bases, 6 bases remained unmatched. Germline assignment: CDR1 MNHNS and CDR2 SASEGT. The CDR3 contains 14 residues. The CDR3 spells CASSLELAGDEQYF. CDR3 coding DNA: TGTGCCAGCAGTCTTGAGCTAGCGGGAGACGAGCAGTACTTC.

This clonotype has more than one count but fewer than ten. The rearrangement uses TRBV30 and TRBJ1-6; no definite D call. In germline, CDR1 is GTSNPN, CDR2 SVGIG (reference sequence). The CDR3 consists of 16 residues. V shed 2 bases and J shed 3 bases, with 14 bases lying between them. This CDR3 reads CAWSRRESLYNSPLHF. CDR3 bases: TGTGCCTGGAGTCGCCGAGAAAGCCTCTATAATTCACCCCTCCACTTT.

This clonotype was detected a few times. An end of the junction does not agree with germline; a read error may underlie this. V usage is TRBV24-1 and J usage is TRBJ1-2; D possibly corresponds to TRBD1 (5 bases). CDR3 length: 13 amino acids. CDR1 is KGHDR, CDR2 SFDVKD, per germline. Written as DNA, the CDR3 is TGTGCCGCCAGTGCAGGGACGGGCTATGGCTACACCTTC. It yields the protein CAASAGTGYGYTF.

In this sample, this clonotype turned up a few times. DNA of the CDR3: TGCAGTGCACCCACCGCCGGGACGAGCAAGCTAGGGGGCTACACCTTC. Encoded protein: CSAPTAGTSKLGGYTF. The chain carries TRBV20-1 and TRBJ1-2; D possibly corresponds to TRBD1 (5 bases). V was clipped by 6 bases and J by 8 bases, with 28 bases between them. Germline assignment: CDR1 DFQATT and CDR2 SNEGSKA (reference sequence). The CDR3 spans 16 residues.

Many counts were recorded for this clonotype. The chain couples TRBV20-1 to TRBJ2-7, with TRBD1 matching 9 bases. CDR1 and CDR2 from the germline V gene are DFQATT and SNEGSKA (reference sequence). V dropped 5 bases and J dropped 5; count of bases not matched to a gene: 7. This CDR3 comprises 13 residues. CDR3: CSAYRTGDNEQYF. The CDR3 DNA sequence: TGCAGTGCTTACCGGACAGGGGACAACGAGCAGTACTTC.

This clonotype was seen only a few times. The chain couples TRBV4-3 to TRBJ1-2, with D possibly being TRBD1 (5 bases). The CDR3 is made up of 16 amino acids. Germline-derived CDR1 and CDR2 are LGHNA and YSLEER. The V end was cut by 0 bases, the J end by 4 bases, with 15 bases between. Written as DNA, the CDR3 is TGCGCCAGCAGCCAAGATTTTGGGGGGTCCGGCTATGGCTACACCTTC. As protein: CASSQDFGGSGYGYTF.

This clonotype was found a few times. The chain is built from TRBV25-1 and TRBJ2-3; D unresolved. The V end was cut by 0 bases, the J end by 1 base, with 5 bases between. CDR3 length equals 14 residues. Germline V gives CDR1 MGHDK, CDR2 SYGVNS. CDR3: CASSEYRGTDTQYF. In DNA form, the CDR3 reads TGTGCCAGCAGTGAATATCGGGGCACAGATACGCAGTATTTT.

This clonotype was counted ten times or more. The V call is TRBV6-2 or TRBV6-3, the J call TRBJ2-1, with D perhaps being TRBD1 or TRBD2 (5 bases each). Germline-derived CDR1 and CDR2 are MNHEY and SVGEGT. Trimming took off 6 bases at V and 5 bases at J, with 11 bases between the two ends. The CDR3 spans 13 residues. This chain's CDR3 is CASRGTQHNEQFF. The CDR3 bases are TGTGCCAGCAGAGGGACCCAACACAATGAGCAGTTCTTC.

This clonotype was recorded at least ten times. V usage is TRBV6-1 and J usage is TRBJ2-3; 8 bases map to TRBD2. The V segment lost 7 bases and the J segment 6 bases; nucleotides outside the gene matches: 9. The CDR3 covers 14 residues. Germline lookup yields CDR1 MNHNS and CDR2 SASEGT. The CDR3 sequence: CASKTGGPGDTQYF. CDR3 DNA sequence: TGTGCCAGCAAAACGGGAGGGCCTGGGGATACGCAGTATTTT.

This clonotype turned up a few times. The V call is TRBV28, the J call TRBJ1-6, with a possible D match to TRBD1 (5 bases). Germline V gene data show CDR1 as MDHEN and CDR2 as SYDVKM. The CDR3 covers 14 residues. V was cut by 4 bases and J by 10 bases, with 14 bases left in between. CDR3 sequence (DNA): TGTGCCAGCAGTTCGGGACGAGGGATCTCACCCCTCCACTTT. Amino acids: CASSSGRGISPLHF. The full variable domain, rest sourced from reference TRBV28 and TRBJ1-6, is DVKVTQSSRYLVKRTGEKVFLECVQDMDHENMFWYRQDPGLGLRLIYFSYDVKMKEKGDIPEGYSVSREKKERFSLILESASTNQTSMYLCASSSGRGISPLHFGNGTRLTVT.

This clonotype was seen a few times. The chain recombines TRBV12-3 or TRBV12-4 with TRBJ2-1; TRBD1 matches 9 bases. The CDR3 is 15 amino acids. V dropped 2 bases and J dropped 4; count of bases not matched to a gene: 3. This CDR3 reads CASSLLGTGYNEQFF. The CDR3 nucleotides read TGTGCCAGCAGTTTACTCGGGACAGGGTACAATGAGCAGTTCTTC.

This clonotype has a count of ten or more. The rearrangement links TRBV6-1 to TRBJ1-5, with no clear D. V dropped 5 bases and J dropped 0 bases, with 14 bases sitting between them. The CDR3 length is 16 residues. CDR1 is MNHNS, CDR2 SASEGT, per germline. The CDR3 reads CASSWQKPPSNQPQHF. The CDR3 DNA is TGTGCCAGCAGTTGGCAGAAACCTCCTAGCAATCAGCCCCAGCATTTT.